This record covers a single T cell receptor beta chain. This sample stems from a study of OX40 agonist ivuxolimab in advanced cancers. The overall study: People in dose escalation had one of these cancers: hepatocellular carcinoma, melanoma, renal cell or head and neck cancer. Earlier anti-PD-1, anti-PD-L1 or anti-CTLA-4 therapy was permitted; roughly 40% had received some.

The CDR3 extends over 13 amino acids. The germline CDR1 and CDR2 sequences are SQVTM and ANQGSEA. V lost 4 bases and J lost 7, with 17 bases in between. The data were produced by immunoSEQ multiplex PCR, yet TCRdb's version contains in-frame clones alone and is incomplete. Of approximately 69,000 clones in the sample, around 83% were seen once. Specimen: CD4+ or CD8+ T cells sorted from blood, collected in a trial of the OX40 agonist ivuxolimab. This sequence originates from an adult with an advanced solid tumor such as melanoma, head and neck, liver or kidney cancer. This sequence joins TRBV29-1 and TRBJ2-7, with D uncertain. The CDR3 loop is CSVVPRSGGEQYF. CDR3 nucleotides: TGCAGCGTTGTCCCCAGGTCAGGTGGGGAGCAGTACTTC.